The clone carrying this T cell receptor beta chain has just a few counts. As yet, its antigen is unknown. Samples underwent the assay at deep level. Sequencing used immunoSEQ multiplex PCR; TCRdb keeps in-frame clones, though not all of them. In the table there are 330,000 or so clones, roughly 70% of which are singletons. Trimming cost V 2 bases and J 0 bases, with 14 bases left between them. The CDR3 has 17 amino acids. Germline V gene data show CDR1 as MDHEN and CDR2 as SYDVKM. This entry is derived from a study of shared clonotypes between healthy human individuals. Points from the study as a whole: Clonotype sharing across a few donors was observed for around 5% of naive CD4 clonotypes. It was only blood that was sampled, and tissue repertoires likely differ. Some clonotypes were shared by all four sorted-subset donors, while others were not shared. The non-shared ones had lower generation probabilities than the shared ones.

The sample consisted of memory CD4+ T cells sorted from blood. The subset: CD45RA-negative fraction. V and J are TRBV28 and TRBJ2-1; D is unclear. This TCR came from a man between 25 and 39 years old in good health. DNA of the CDR3: TGTGCCAGCAGTTTAGTCCCAAGGAGAAGCTCCTACAATGAGCAGTTCTTC. It encodes CASSLVPRRSSYNEQFF.